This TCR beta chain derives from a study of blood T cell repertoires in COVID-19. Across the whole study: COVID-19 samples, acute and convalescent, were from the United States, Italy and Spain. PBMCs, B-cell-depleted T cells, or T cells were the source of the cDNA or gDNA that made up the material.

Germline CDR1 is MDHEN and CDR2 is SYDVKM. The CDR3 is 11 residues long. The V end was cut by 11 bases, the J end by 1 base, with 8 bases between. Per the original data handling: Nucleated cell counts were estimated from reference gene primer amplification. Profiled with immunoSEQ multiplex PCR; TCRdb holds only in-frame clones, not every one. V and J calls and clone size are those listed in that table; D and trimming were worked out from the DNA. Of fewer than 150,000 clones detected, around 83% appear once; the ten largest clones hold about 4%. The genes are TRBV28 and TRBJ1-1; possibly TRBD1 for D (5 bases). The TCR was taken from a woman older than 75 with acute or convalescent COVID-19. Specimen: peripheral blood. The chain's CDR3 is CAVTGNTEAFF. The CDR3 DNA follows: TGTGCCGTAACAGGGAACACTGAAGCTTTCTTT.